This paragraph reports one T cell receptor (beta chain). The data stem from a study of cytomegalovirus exposure and HLA in healthy donors. In the study overall: The 120 validation repertoires matched the approximately 670 first-cohort repertoires in platform, a later analysis reported.

The protocol was immunoSEQ multiplex PCR, while the TCRdb copy is restricted to in-frame clones and leaves out a portion. The sample shows roughly 250,000 clones, approximately 86% of them seen only once. Germline values: CDR1 KGHSH, CDR2 LQKENI. Trimming stripped 8 bases from V and 3 bases from J, with 11 bases between. The CDR3 runs to 13 residues. V gene TRBV18 combines with J gene TRBJ1-5, with D possibly being TRBD1 (6 bases). Specimen: PBMCs. The origin of this receptor is a woman aged 25 to 45 in good health and CMV-seropositive. The CDR3 DNA reads TGTGCCAGCCGACAGGACAACAATCAGCCCCAGCATTTT. This translates into CASRQDNNQPQHF.